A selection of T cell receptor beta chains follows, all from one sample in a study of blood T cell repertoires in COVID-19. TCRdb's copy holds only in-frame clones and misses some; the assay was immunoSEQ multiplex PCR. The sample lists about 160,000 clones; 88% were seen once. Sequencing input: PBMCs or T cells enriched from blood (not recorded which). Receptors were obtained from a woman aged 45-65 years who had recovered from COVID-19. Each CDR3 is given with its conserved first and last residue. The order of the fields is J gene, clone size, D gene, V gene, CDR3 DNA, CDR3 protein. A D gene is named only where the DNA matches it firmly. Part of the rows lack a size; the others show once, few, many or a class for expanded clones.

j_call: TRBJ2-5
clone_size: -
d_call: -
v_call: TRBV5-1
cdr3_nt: TGCGCCAGCGCTGGCTCTGACAGGCAAGAGACCCAGTACTTC
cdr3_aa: CASAGSDRQETQYF

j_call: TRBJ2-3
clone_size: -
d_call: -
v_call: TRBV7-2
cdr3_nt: TGTGCCAGCACCCTGAGGGGGGATACGCAGTATTTT
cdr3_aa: CASTLRGDTQYF

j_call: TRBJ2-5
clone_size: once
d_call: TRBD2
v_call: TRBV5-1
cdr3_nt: TGCGCCAGCAGCTTGGTGCCGGGACTAGCGGGGACAGAGACCCAGTACTTC
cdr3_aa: CASSLVPGLAGTETQYF

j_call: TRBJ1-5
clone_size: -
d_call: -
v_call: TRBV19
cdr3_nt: TGTGCCAGTATGAGGGGGATTTATAGCAATCAGCCCCAGCATTTT
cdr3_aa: CASMRGIYSNQPQHF

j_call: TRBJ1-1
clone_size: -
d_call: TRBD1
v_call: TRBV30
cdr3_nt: TGTGCCTGGAGTCCAGGGGGACAGGCAAACACTGAAGCTTTCTTT
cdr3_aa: CAWSPGGQANTEAFF

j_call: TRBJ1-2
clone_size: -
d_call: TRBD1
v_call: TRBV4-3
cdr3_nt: TGCGCCAGCAGCAATCGGGACAGGGAGAACTATGGCTACACCTTC
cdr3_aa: CASSNRDRENYGYTF

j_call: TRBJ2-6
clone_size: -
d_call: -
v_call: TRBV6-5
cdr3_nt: TGTGCCAGCACCCCCTTCGGGGCCAACGTCCTGACTTTC
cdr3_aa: CASTPFGANVLTF

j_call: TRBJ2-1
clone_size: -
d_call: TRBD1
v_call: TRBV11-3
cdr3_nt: TGTGCCAGCAGCTCACAGGGGACCAACGGGTTGAATGAGCAGTTCTTC
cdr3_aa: CASSSQGTNGLNEQFF

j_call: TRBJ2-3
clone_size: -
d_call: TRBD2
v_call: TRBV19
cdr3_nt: TGTGCCAGTAGTAAGCTAGCGGGGGGAAGCACAGATACGCAGTATTTT
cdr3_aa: CASSKLAGGSTDTQYF

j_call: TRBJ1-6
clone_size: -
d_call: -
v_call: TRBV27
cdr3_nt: TGTGCCAGCAGTTTAACCGGGGAATATTCACCCCTCCACTTT
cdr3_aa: CASSLTGEYSPLHF

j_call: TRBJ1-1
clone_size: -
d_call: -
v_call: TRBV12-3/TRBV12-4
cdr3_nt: TGTGCCAGCAGTTTACTAGTTGAAGCTTTCTTT
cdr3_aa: CASSLLVEAFF

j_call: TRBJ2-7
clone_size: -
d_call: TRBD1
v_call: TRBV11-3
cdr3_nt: TGTGCCAGCAGCTTATCCTCGGACAGGGGTTACGAGCAGTACTTC
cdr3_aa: CASSLSSDRGYEQYF

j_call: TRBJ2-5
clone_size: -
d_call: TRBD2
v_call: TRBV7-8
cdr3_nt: TGTGCCAGCAGCTTAAGTACCGTCCGGACTAGCCAGGAGACCCAGTACTTC
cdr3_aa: CASSLSTVRTSQETQYF